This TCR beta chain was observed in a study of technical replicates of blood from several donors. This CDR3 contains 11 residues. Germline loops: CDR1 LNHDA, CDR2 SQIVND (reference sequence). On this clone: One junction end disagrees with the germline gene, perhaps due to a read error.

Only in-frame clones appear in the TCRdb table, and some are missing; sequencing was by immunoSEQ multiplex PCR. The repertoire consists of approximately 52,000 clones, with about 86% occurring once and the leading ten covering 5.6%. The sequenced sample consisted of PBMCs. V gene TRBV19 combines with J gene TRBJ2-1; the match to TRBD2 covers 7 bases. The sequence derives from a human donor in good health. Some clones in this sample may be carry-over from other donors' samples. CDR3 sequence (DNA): TGTGCCAGTAGTAGGGCGGGAGAAATAATCTTC. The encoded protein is CASSRAGEIIF.